The next 18 T cell receptor beta chains were all read from a single sample in a study of T cell changes during pregnancy in multiple sclerosis. The protocol was immunoSEQ multiplex PCR, while the TCRdb copy is restricted to in-frame clones and leaves out a portion. In the table there are fewer than 40,000 clones, roughly nine tenths of which are singletons. The sequenced sample was CD8+ T cells from peripheral blood mononuclear cells, obtained before pregnancy. The receptors stem from a female donor with multiple sclerosis, enrolled in a pregnancy study.

This chain uses TRBV7-9 with TRBJ2-3, with 8 bases identical to TRBD2. After removal of 1 base from V and 1 base from J, the junction contained 13 bases not matched to a gene. The CDR3 contains 19 residues. Germline CDR1 is SEHNR and CDR2 is FQNEAQ (reference sequence). CDR3 region: CASSLEAGEPGARTDTQYF. DNA for the CDR3: TGTGCCAGCAGCTTAGAAGCGGGAGAGCCCGGGGCCCGCACAGATACGCAGTATTTT.

The chain joins TRBV7-6 to TRBJ1-1; weak D call: TRBD1 (6 bases). CDR3 size: 16 residues. V dropped 2 bases and J dropped 1 base, with 14 bases sitting between them. CDR1 SGHVS and CDR2 FNYEAQ come from the germline V gene. CDR3 amino acids: CASSLHPGAGNTEAFF. CDR3 in DNA: TGTGCCAGCAGCTTACATCCAGGGGCAGGGAACACTGAAGCTTTCTTT.

The J gene is TRBJ1-4, the V gene TRBV9; D is uncertain. Trimming left V 3 bases short and J 1 base short, with 13 bases between. Germline CDR1 is SGDLS and CDR2 is YYNGEE. There are 16 residues in the CDR3. DNA for the CDR3: TGTGCCAGCAGCGGGAGGGTAGCAGTAACTAATGAAAAACTGTTTTTT. Translating it yields CASSGRVAVTNEKLFF.

The CDR3 sequence is CASSLSGGNNEQFF. The CDR3 region has the DNA TGTGCCAGCAGTCTAAGCGGGGGGAACAATGAGCAGTTCTTC. V gene TRBV6-4 combines with J gene TRBJ2-1, with 9 nucleotides matching TRBD2. The CDR3 length is 14 residues. V was clipped by 5 bases and J by 5 bases; unmatched bases: 4. The germline V gene encodes CDR1 MRHNA and CDR2 SNTAGT.

This sequence joins TRBV6-5 and TRBJ2-1; D perhaps matches TRBD2 (5 bases). From germline, CDR1 is MNHEY and CDR2 SVGAGI. This CDR3 is 15 amino acids long. V shed 7 bases and J shed 0 bases, with 13 bases lying between them. This CDR3 is CASTPSGSSYNEQFF. The CDR3 coding sequence is TGTGCCAGCACTCCTAGTGGGAGCTCCTACAATGAGCAGTTCTTC.

This rearrangement joins TRBV5-1 to TRBJ1-2; D might be TRBD1 (5 bases). From germline, CDR1 is SGHRS and CDR2 YFSETQ. The CDR3 loop spans 16 amino acids. V was shortened by 4 bases and J by 1 base, with 17 bases between the two germline ends. DNA of the CDR3: TGCGCCAGCAGCAAGGAAGCCAGGGTTGATAACTATGGCTACACCTTC. It encodes CASSKEARVDNYGYTF.

The chain joins TRBV2 to TRBJ2-3; 7 bases line up with TRBD2. V gave up 4 bases and J gave up 7 bases; unmatched junction bases: 14. This CDR3 is built from 16 residues. Germline V gene data show CDR1 as SNHLY and CDR2 as FYNNEI. This CDR3 is CASSAPPTGGLYTQYF. The CDR3 nucleotides read TGTGCCAGCAGTGCCCCCCCGACGGGAGGTTTGTATACGCAGTATTTT.

The rearrangement uses TRBV5-1 and TRBJ2-7, with TRBD1 identical over 9 bases. Germline-derived CDR1 and CDR2 are SGHRS and YFSETQ. The CDR3 has 15 residues. The V gene end was trimmed by 4 bases and the J gene end by 3 bases; junction bases not matched to a gene: 8. CDR3 region: CASSLGRGQGYEQYF. The CDR3 DNA sequence: TGCGCCAGCAGCCTTGGTAGGGGACAGGGCTACGAGCAGTACTTC.

The chain combines TRBV7-9 with TRBJ1-5; maybe TRBD1 (6 bases). V was cut by 2 bases and J by 7 bases, with 9 bases left in between. Germline V CDR1 and CDR2: SEHNR, FQNEAQ (reference sequence). The CDR3 runs 13 residues. The CDR3 loop reads CASSLSTGQPQHF. CDR3 nucleotides: TGTGCCAGCAGCTTAAGTACAGGGCAGCCCCAGCATTTT.

This chain uses TRBV6-1 with TRBJ1-3; D perhaps matches TRBD1 (6 bases). The V gene lost 0 bases and the J gene lost 0 bases, with 18 bases spanning the gap. The CDR3 spans 19 residues. From germline, CDR1 is MNHNS and CDR2 SASEGT. CDR3 in DNA: TGTGCCAGCAGTGAAGCGGGCCAGGGGCGCGATTTCTCTGGAAACACCATATATTTT. This translates into CASSEAGQGRDFSGNTIYF.

The chain has TRBV4-1 and TRBJ2-3; TRBD1 aligns across 8 bases. Germline loops: CDR1 MGHRA, CDR2 YSYEKL. J lost 1 base, V lost 4 bases, and 1 base had no gene match. The CDR3 spans 14 residues. DNA of the CDR3: TGCGCCAGCAGCCCGGACAGGGGCACAGATACGCAGTATTTT. This translates into CASSPDRGTDTQYF.

The J gene is TRBJ1-5, the V gene TRBV19; D is undetermined. The V and J ends lost 1 base and 0 bases respectively, with 16 bases between them. CDR3 length: 18 amino acids. From germline, CDR1 is LNHDA and CDR2 SQIVND (reference sequence). The CDR3 bases are TGTGCCAGTAGTATAGGCACAAATCTAGAACTTAGCAATCAGCCCCAGCATTTT. Residues: CASSIGTNLELSNQPQHF.

The CDR3 DNA reads TGTGCCAGCAGAGGGGGCCACACCGGGGAGCTGTTTTTT. Translating it yields CASRGGHTGELFF. V and J are TRBV2 and TRBJ2-2; TRBD1 matches at 7 bases. Germline CDR1 is SNHLY and CDR2 is FYNNEI. J was trimmed by 3 bases and V by 6 bases; bases with no gene match: 1. The CDR3 spans 13 residues.

The V and J genes are TRBV19 and TRBJ2-7, with D tentatively TRBD2 (6 bases). This CDR3 is built from 14 residues. Germline loops: CDR1 LNHDA, CDR2 SQIVND (reference sequence). Trimming took off 5 bases at V and 8 bases at J, with 19 bases between the two ends. CDR3 amino acids: CASSAGNLLNKQYF. The CDR3 bases are TGTGCCAGTAGTGCGGGAAACCTACTTAACAAGCAGTACTTC.

This rearrangement joins TRBV15 to TRBJ1-1, with 9 bases aligning to TRBD1. Germline V gene lookup returns CDR1 LNHNV and CDR2 YYDKDF (reference sequence). The CDR3 length is 16 residues. V lost 5 bases, J lost 6 bases, and 13 bases stayed unmatched. The DNA of the CDR3 is TGTGCCACCAGCCCAGGATCGGGACAGGGATACTCTGAAGCTTTCTTT. Its protein is CATSPGSGQGYSEAFF. Supplemented by reference TRBV15 and TRBJ1-1, the full variable domain reads DAMVIQNPRYQVTQFGKPVTLSCSQTLNHNVMYWYQQKSSQAPKLLFHYYDKDFNNEADTPDNFQSRRPNTSFCFLDIRSPGLGDTAMYLCATSPGSGQGYSEAFFGQGTRLTVV.

The table lists this clone with a count of one. V gene TRBV11-2 combines with J gene TRBJ2-7; 9 bases match TRBD1. V was pared by 2 bases and J by 1 base, with 6 bases of the junction left unmatched. The CDR3 length is 16 residues. The germline CDR1 and CDR2 sequences are SGHAT and FQNNGV. The CDR3 DNA reads TGTGCCAGCAGCTTATTGGGACAGGGTTTTTCCTACGAGCAGTACTTC. Translated: CASSLLGQGFSYEQYF.

The rearrangement joins TRBV30 to TRBJ2-7, with D tentatively TRBD1 (6 bases). This CDR3 has 13 amino acids. Per germline, CDR1 GTSNPN and CDR2 SVGIG (reference sequence). V was pared by 4 bases and J by 4 bases, with 14 bases between. The CDR3 nucleotides read TGTGCCTGGACCCGGGACAACTCTTACGAGCAGTACTTC. It encodes CAWTRDNSYEQYF. The variable domain in full, completed from reference TRBV30 and TRBJ2-7, reads SQTIHQWPATLVQPVGSPLSLECTVEGTSNPNLYWYRQAAGRGLQLLFYSVGIGQISSEVPQNLSASRPQDRQFILSSKKLLLSDSGFYLCAWTRDNSYEQYFGPGTRLTVT.

The chain carries TRBV19 and TRBJ2-2; 7 positions match TRBD2. The CDR3 sequence is 16 residues long. Trimming cost V 3 bases and J 8 bases; bases outside gene matches: 12. Germline V gene lookup returns CDR1 LNHDA and CDR2 SQIVND (reference sequence). The CDR3 nucleotides read TGTGCCAGTAGTATCCCGCTAGCGGTCTCGAGGGGGGAGCTGTTTTTT. It encodes CASSIPLAVSRGELFF.